Reported below is one T cell receptor (beta chain). This specimen comes from a study of blood T cell repertoires in COVID-19. Study in general: The cDNA or gDNA used as material had been derived from T cells, B-cell-depleted T cells, or PBMCs.

Assay used: immunoSEQ multiplex PCR; TCRdb lists only in-frame clones, some missing. This table has about 72,000 clones, approximately 80% appearing once. Sample: peripheral blood. This clonotype was sampled from a man in his 60s with acute or convalescent COVID-19.

Here the CDR3 DNA reads TGTGCCAGCAGCCAGCGGCCGGGGTCGAATTCACCCCTCCACTTT. Its protein is CASSQRPGSNSPLHF. The V and J genes are TRBV14 and TRBJ1-6; D is ambiguous. The germline CDR1 and CDR2 sequences are SGHDN and FVKESK. Trimming took off 3 bases at V and 7 bases at J, with 13 bases between the two ends. This CDR3 spans 15 amino acids.